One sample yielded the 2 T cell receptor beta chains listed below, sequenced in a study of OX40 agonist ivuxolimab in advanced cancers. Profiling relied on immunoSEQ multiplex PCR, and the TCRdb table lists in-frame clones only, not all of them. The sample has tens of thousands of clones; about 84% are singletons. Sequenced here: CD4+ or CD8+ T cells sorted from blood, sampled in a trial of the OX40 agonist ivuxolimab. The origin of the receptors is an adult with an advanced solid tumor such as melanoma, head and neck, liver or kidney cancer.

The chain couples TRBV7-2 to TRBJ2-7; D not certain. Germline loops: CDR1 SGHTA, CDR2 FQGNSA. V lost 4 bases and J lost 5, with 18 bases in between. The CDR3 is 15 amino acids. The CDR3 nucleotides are TGTGCCAGCAGCTCCTGGGTGCTGATAAGCGACGAGCAGTACGTC. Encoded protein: CASSSWVLISDEQYV.

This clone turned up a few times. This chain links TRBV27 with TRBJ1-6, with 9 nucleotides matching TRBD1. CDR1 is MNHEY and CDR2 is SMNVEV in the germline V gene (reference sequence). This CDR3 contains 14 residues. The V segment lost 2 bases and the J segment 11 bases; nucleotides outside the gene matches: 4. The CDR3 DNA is TGTGCCAGCAGTTTAGGACAGGGGATGGCACCCCTCCACTTT. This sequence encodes CASSLGQGMAPLHF.